The present TCR beta chain was sequenced within a study of T cell repertoires in cytomegalovirus infection (dated by TCRdb to about 2019). For context, the study as a whole: Recently identified HLA-C-restricted CMV epitopes, whose presentation resists viral immunomodulation, were targeted by peptide stimulations together with well-studied HLA-B-restricted epitopes. Donor HLA type was relevant to the analysis, because carriage of CMV infection together with the matching HLA type was indicated by public TCR beta signatures. Paper-wide results and their limitations: Carriers of CMV infection plus the relevant HLA type were discriminated by the cumulative frequency of public TCR beta family members in the study cohort and in an independent roughly 400-donor cohort. The ex vivo response was dominated by HLA-C-restricted CMV-specific TCR beta clonotypes, which also provided the single most frequent clonotype in two of eight donors.

Remarks on this clonotype: The target of this receptor is not known. Base qualities are not at hand, and no much larger clone is one base apart.

The treatment or condition label of this sample denotes: in vitro stimulation with specific CMV peptide epitopes to enrich CMV-specific T cells. The data were produced on an Illumina HiSeq 1500. TCRdb reanalyzed the raw reads on its own, using fastp at Q25 for trimming and MiXCR for clone calling, and kept in-frame beta chains. For every CDR3 protein sequence, its rows merge into one entry that carries the most common genes and DNA. In all, the sample holds about 220,000 distinct CDR3 sequences, and 38% of those were seen once. The ten biggest clones cover around 64% of the sample. The CDR3, cysteine through phenylalanine, is 15 amino acids long. Left in the record is the CDR3 DNA by itself, 45 bases read in frame from the first base. CDR1 and CDR2 are drawn from the germline V gene: MNHNS, SASEGT. V is shortened by 2 bases, J by 7 bases, and the region joining them spans 15 bases.

The sequence derives from a human donor in good health (CMV status not recorded). Some clones in this sample may be carry-over from other donors' samples. The sample consisted of CD8+ T cells from cultured PBMCs, taken from culture after CMV antigen stimulation. Recombination joined TRBV6-1 with TRBJ1-5; the D region possibly corresponds to TRBD1 (5 bases align). The CDR3 here reads CASSELRGPGQPQHF. At the DNA level, the sequence is TGTGCCAGCAGTGAATTAAGGGGACCGGGACAGCCCCAGCATTTT.